This TCR beta chain was sequenced during a study of T-cell reconstitution after alpha-beta-depleted transplantation in children. This clonotype was recorded many times. A TCRbeta library incorporating unique molecular identifiers was prepared. MiXCR, applied by TCRdb to the PCR reads, yields one record per CDR3 protein. The data hold 490,000 or so distinct CDR3 sequences, with roughly an eighth observed a single time. This CDR3 is 15 amino acids long. V was pared by 0 bases and J by 4 bases, with 13 bases between. Germline-derived CDR1 and CDR2 are SGHRS and YFSETQ. This clonotype was obtained from a human donor who donated a stem cell graft to a child with combined immunodeficiency. Sequences were derived from PBMCs from the stem cell graft donor, sampled from the stem cell graft. The chain is built from TRBV5-1 and TRBJ2-5; weak D call: TRBD2 (6 bases). This CDR3 is CASSLALGGRETQYF. In DNA, the CDR3 is TGCGCCAGCAGCTTGGCGTTGGGGGGTCGAGAGACCCAGTACTTC.